What follows are 27 T cell receptor beta chains derived from one specimen sequenced in a study of blood T cell repertoires in COVID-19. The assay was immunoSEQ multiplex PCR, and TCRdb's table has in-frame clones only and misses some. The data show hundreds of thousands of clones, 75% to 90% seen once. The sample was PBMCs or T cells enriched from blood (not recorded which). These receptors were obtained from a man between 60 and 75 years old who had recovered from COVID-19.

The chain employs TRBV7-3 and TRBJ1-1; D is undetermined. Germline CDR1 and CDR2: SGHTA and FQGTGA. The CDR3 contains 15 residues. V dropped 1 base and J dropped 1 base, with 10 bases sitting between them. This chain's CDR3 is CASSLIGGQNTEAFF. In DNA, the CDR3 is TGTGCCAGCAGCTTAATAGGTGGGCAGAACACTGAAGCTTTCTTT.

The CDR3 sequence is CASSYGASGAYNEQFF. Written as DNA, the CDR3 is TGTGCCAGCAGTTACGGGGCTAGCGGAGCCTACAATGAGCAGTTCTTC. V and J are TRBV6-5 and TRBJ2-1, with TRBD2 matching 7 bases. Germline trimming cut 2 bases from V and 2 bases from J; bases unmatched to any gene: 6. The germline gives CDR1 MNHEY, CDR2 SVGAGI. The CDR3 covers 16 residues.

The chain recombines TRBV10-3 with TRBJ2-7, with 13 bases lining up with TRBD2. Germline lookup yields CDR1 ENHRY and CDR2 SYGVKD. The CDR3 spans 16 residues. Trimming at V came to 0 bases and at J to 3 bases, leaving 2 bases not matched to a gene. The CDR3 reads CAISESWTSGSYEQYF. CDR3 DNA: TGTGCCATCAGTGAGTCTTGGACTAGCGGGAGCTACGAGCAGTACTTC.

The chain carries TRBV5-4 and TRBJ2-1; no reliable D call. This CDR3 region has 13 residues. The V gene lost 4 bases and the J gene lost 4 bases, with 9 bases spanning the gap. The germline V gene has CDR1 SGHNT and CDR2 YYREEE (reference sequence). The CDR3 loop reads CASSLEAYNEQFF. The CDR3 DNA sequence: TGTGCCAGCAGCCTGGAAGCTTACAATGAGCAGTTCTTC.

This chain links TRBV28 with TRBJ2-3, with 8 positions matching TRBD2. The CDR3 covers 15 residues. Germline loops: CDR1 MDHEN, CDR2 SYDVKM. Trimming took 5 bases from V and 0 from J; bases not matched to a gene: 4. DNA of the CDR3: TGTGCCAGCAGTCTAATAGCGGGGAGCACAGATACGCAGTATTTT. Encoded protein: CASSLIAGSTDTQYF. The full variable domain, completed using reference TRBV28 and TRBJ2-3, is DVKVTQSSRYLVKRTGEKVFLECVQDMDHENMFWYRQDPGLGLRLIYFSYDVKMKEKGDIPEGYSVSREKKERFSLILESASTNQTSMYLCASSLIAGSTDTQYFGPGTRLTVL.

The V call is TRBV25-1, the J call TRBJ2-1; 11 bases are shared with TRBD2. After removal of 5 bases from V and 8 bases from J, the junction contained 8 bases not matched to a gene. In germline, CDR1 is MGHDK, CDR2 SYGVNS. The CDR3 is 15 amino acids. The CDR3 protein is CASSIAGGLNDEQFF. The CDR3 nucleotides are TGTGCCAGCAGTATAGCGGGAGGGCTTAATGATGAGCAGTTCTTC.

The V gene is TRBV6-5, the J gene TRBJ2-7; 10 nucleotides line up with TRBD1. Looked up from germline, CDR1 is MNHEY and CDR2 is SVGAGI. Trimming removed 2 bases from V and 4 bases from J; junction bases left unmatched: 2. The CDR3 length is 14 residues. The CDR3 reads CASSYRDRGYEQYF. The CDR3 coding sequence is TGTGCCAGCAGTTACAGGGACAGGGGTTACGAGCAGTACTTC.

This clone came up a few times. Compared with germline, one end of the junction differs, possibly owing to a read error. The chain employs TRBV7-7 and TRBJ2-1, with 8 bases that match TRBD2. From germline, CDR1 is SSHAT and CDR2 FNYEAQ (reference sequence). The CDR3 consists of 16 residues. The CDR3 sequence is CASSLGPPREGNEQFF. The CDR3 DNA reads as TGTGCTAGCAGCTTAGGCCCGCCCCGGGAGGGAAATGAGCAGTTCTTC.

V and J are TRBV4-1 and TRBJ2-1; 11 positions match TRBD2. The germline gives CDR1 MGHRA, CDR2 YSYEKL. V shed 3 bases, J shed 2 bases, and the junction held 3 bases outside the gene matches. The CDR3 loop spans 16 amino acids. CDR3 residues: CASSHVSGRAYNEQFF. As DNA, the CDR3 is TGCGCCAGCAGCCACGTTAGCGGGAGGGCCTACAATGAGCAGTTCTTC.

V gene TRBV5-5 combines with J gene TRBJ2-3, with 7 positions matching TRBD1. V lost 6 bases and J lost 2; bases outside the gene matches: 12. Germline values: CDR1 SGHKS, CDR2 YYEKEE (reference sequence). The CDR3 has 16 residues. The CDR3 DNA follows: TGTGCCAGCACCCCGGTGACAGGGTTTAACACAGATACGCAGTATTTT. Translation: CASTPVTGFNTDTQYF.

CDR3: CASRSLETYNEQFF. The CDR3 nucleotides read TGTGCCAGCAGGTCTCTAGAGACCTACAATGAGCAGTTCTTC. The rearrangement joins TRBV6-5 to TRBJ2-1; D not resolved. V was clipped by 6 bases and J by 2 bases, with 11 bases between them. The germline V gene encodes CDR1 MNHEY and CDR2 SVGAGI. The CDR3 loop spans 14 amino acids.

The chain carries TRBV28 and TRBJ2-2; 8 bases map to TRBD2. The CDR3 extends over 14 amino acids. Looked up from germline, CDR1 is MDHEN and CDR2 is SYDVKM. After removal of 10 bases from V and 5 bases from J, the junction contained 9 bases not matched to a gene. The CDR3 region is CATKGGGHTGELFF. CDR3 sequence (DNA): TGTGCCACTAAAGGCGGGGGGCATACCGGGGAGCTGTTTTTT.

This chain uses TRBV1 with TRBJ2-7; the table gives TRBD1 as D, unverified against the DNA. TRBV1 is assigned pseudogene status. The CDR3 spans 16 residues. Here the CDR3 DNA reads TGCACCAGCAGCCAAGTCGACAGCGTACTCTCCTACGAGCAGTACTTC. Residues: CTSSQVDSVLSYEQYF.

The V call is TRBV6-5, the J call TRBJ2-7, with a possible D match to TRBD1 (6 bases). Germline V gene data show CDR1 as MNHEY and CDR2 as SVGAGI. CDR3 size: 15 residues. V lost 7 bases and J lost 4, with 20 bases in between. The CDR3 nucleotides read TGTGCCAGCACCTTCCTCGGACAGTTTGATTACGAGCAGTACTTC. Amino acids: CASTFLGQFDYEQYF.

The chain combines TRBV6-2 or TRBV6-3 with TRBJ1-5; TRBD1 is a possible D gene (5 bases). V was trimmed by 2 bases and J by 11 bases, leaving 16 bases between them. Germline V gene data show CDR1 as MNHEY and CDR2 as SVGEGT. The CDR3 has 14 residues. The CDR3 DNA is TGTGCCAGCAGTTACGGGCAGGACATTCGAGCCCAGCATTTT. Translation gives CASSYGQDIRAQHF.

The rearrangement uses TRBV5-5 and TRBJ2-1; D gene uncertain. The CDR3 runs to 13 residues. Deletions cut 0 bases from V and 7 bases from J, with 8 bases between. Germline values: CDR1 SGHKS, CDR2 YYEKEE (reference sequence). This CDR3 reads CASSLVVVNEQFF. DNA for the CDR3: TGTGCCAGCAGCTTGGTAGTGGTAAATGAGCAGTTCTTC.

This rearrangement joins TRBV7-2 to TRBJ2-2; D is unresolved. The CDR3 sequence is 16 residues long. The germline CDR1 and CDR2 sequences are SGHTA and FQGNSA. Trimming shortened V by 2 bases and J by 1 base, and 11 bases separated the two germline ends. The CDR3 sequence: CASSLQDTLNTGELFF. CDR3 bases: TGTGCCAGCAGCTTACAGGATACCCTGAACACCGGGGAGCTGTTTTTT. The full variable domain, rest sourced from reference TRBV7-2 and TRBJ2-2, is GAGVSQSPSNKVTEKGKDVELRCDPISGHTALYWYRQSLGQGLEFLIYFQGNSAPDKSGLPSDRFSAERTGGSVSTLTIQRTQQEDSAVYLCASSLQDTLNTGELFFGEGSRLTVL.

This clone was picked up a small number of times. The chain employs TRBV5-1 and TRBJ2-1, with 9 bases fitting TRBD2. J was trimmed by 8 bases and V by 4 bases; bases with no gene match: 10. CDR3 length equals 15 residues. Germline CDR1 SGHRS, CDR2 YFSETQ. The CDR3 DNA follows: TGCGCCAGCAGCCAGGTGGCGGGAGGGACAGATGAGCAGTTCTTC. Translating gives CASSQVAGGTDEQFF.

This clone was counted a few times. V gene TRBV28 combines with J gene TRBJ2-2; D gene uncertain. The CDR3 spans 12 residues. V was trimmed by 8 bases and J by 5 bases, leaving 9 bases between them. CDR1 is MDHEN and CDR2 is SYDVKM in the germline V gene. The CDR3 protein is CASPFLTGELFF. CDR3 nucleotides: TGTGCCAGCCCCTTCCTTACCGGGGAGCTGTTTTTT.

This clone was recorded once. The gene calls are TRBV7-2 and TRBJ1-5; unclear D gene. The CDR3 spans 15 residues. With 5 bases removed from V and 0 bases from J, the gap between germline ends came to 11 bases. Germline V gene sequence: CDR1 SGHTA, CDR2 FQGNSA. The CDR3 coding sequence is TGTGCCAGCAGCCCCGGGTGGTATAGCAATCAGCCCCAGCATTTT. Its protein product is CASSPGWYSNQPQHF.

The chain couples TRBV19 to TRBJ2-1; D is unresolved. Trimming cost V 2 bases and J 4 bases, with 12 bases left between them. Looked up from germline, CDR1 is LNHDA and CDR2 is SQIVND (reference sequence). The CDR3 consists of 15 residues. The DNA of the CDR3 is TGTGCCAGTAGTATAAGATGGGCCGGTTACAATGAGCAGTTCTTC. Translating gives CASSIRWAGYNEQFF.

V gene TRBV5-1 combines with J gene TRBJ2-3; no reliable D call. V lost 8 bases and J lost 0, with 10 bases in between. The CDR3 covers 13 residues. Germline loops: CDR1 SGHRS, CDR2 YFSETQ. For the CDR3, the DNA is TGCGCCAGTAATCCCGGTAGCACAGATACGCAGTATTTT. It is translated as CASNPGSTDTQYF.

The rearrangement uses TRBV5-4 and TRBJ2-2, with 10 bases lining up with TRBD2. Germline CDR1 SGHNT, CDR2 YYREEE (reference sequence). The CDR3 covers 17 residues. The V segment lost 0 bases and the J segment 0 bases; nucleotides outside the gene matches: 2. The chain's CDR3 is CASSLGGLAANTGELFF. The CDR3 region has the DNA TGTGCCAGCAGCTTGGGAGGACTAGCGGCGAACACCGGGGAGCTGTTTTTT.

This chain joins TRBV18 and TRBJ2-5; D unclear. Germline V gives CDR1 KGHSH, CDR2 LQKENI. The CDR3 has 15 residues. The V end was cut by 0 bases, the J end by 3 bases, with 11 bases between. CDR3 nucleotides: TGTGCCAGCTCACCACCGTCCACTATCAAAGAGACCCAGTACTTC. Translated, it gives CASSPPSTIKETQYF.

The chain uses TRBV28 and TRBJ2-7; the match to TRBD1 covers 8 bases. The CDR3 is 15 amino acids. Germline V gene sequence: CDR1 MDHEN, CDR2 SYDVKM. Trimming removed 7 bases from V and 5 bases from J; junction bases left unmatched: 13. The CDR3 DNA reads TGTGCCAGCATTAGCCGGGACAGGCCCCTGCACGAGCAGTACTTC. It yields the protein CASISRDRPLHEQYF.

The chain has TRBV6-5 and TRBJ2-3; D is ambiguous. V was trimmed by 8 bases and J by 2 bases, leaving 14 bases between them. The CDR3 covers 14 residues. The germline V gene has CDR1 MNHEY and CDR2 SVGAGI. The CDR3 here is CASSERPFTDTQYF. CDR3 coding DNA: TGTGCCAGCTCTGAGCGACCTTTCACAGATACGCAGTATTTT.

The rearrangement links TRBV11-2 to TRBJ2-7, with 7 bases lining up with TRBD2. Germline V gives CDR1 SGHAT, CDR2 FQNNGV. CDR3 size: 16 residues. V gave up 5 bases and J gave up 0 bases; unmatched junction bases: 10. In DNA, the CDR3 is TGTGCCAGCAGCGCGGGGGATGTAATTAGCTCCTACGAGCAGTACTTC. It specifies CASSAGDVISSYEQYF.